The TCR beta chain under discussion was sequenced for a study of shared clonotypes between healthy human individuals. About this clone: Antigen specificity is unknown. Different DNA sequences within this sample yield the same CDR3.

CDR3 length equals 14 residues. CDR1 and CDR2 from the germline V gene are SGDLS and YYNGEE. After removal of 2 bases from V and 7 bases from J, the junction contained 3 bases not matched to a gene. Naive CD45RA+ and memory CD45RA-negative subsets were split from CD4+ cells. Assay used: immunoSEQ multiplex PCR; TCRdb lists only in-frame clones, some missing. The sample includes about 2 million clones, around 95% of them seen just once. Study-level points and caveats: It was expected that sequencing depth would affect clonotype sharing among donors. Rarefaction indicated that sorted-subset sequencing remained incomplete although depth was large. The donor pool, a small one, limited the genetic and exposure-history diversity represented.

Sequencing was performed on naive CD4+ T cells sorted from blood. Described subset: CD45RA+ positively selected. The TCR originated in a man aged 18 to 29 in good health. V is TRBV9 and J is TRBJ1-4, with 9 bases that match TRBD1. This chain's CDR3 is CASSVDRGGEKLFF. The CDR3 DNA is TGTGCCAGCAGCGTTGACAGGGGGGGTGAAAAACTGTTTTTT.